These 21 T cell receptor beta chains originate from one sample sequenced in a study of tumor-infiltrating lymphocytes in primary liver carcinoma. Germline DNA was extracted too, while blood RNA derived from unsorted whole blood. Production of TCR beta cDNA used about 500 ng total RNA together with a constant-region primer. ARM-PCR, slightly modified, supplied the TCR beta libraries through three nested multiplex PCR rounds. A C-beta reverse primer and TRBV1-TRBV30 forward primers served in each of the first two PCR rounds, at 9 to 11 cycles apiece. MiXCR was run by TCRdb on the multiplex PCR reads, yielding one entry per CDR3 protein. The table lists some 320,000 distinct CDR3 sequences, about 62% of them singletons. The sample taken for sequencing was peripheral blood. The receptors stem from a man in his forties with primary liver carcinoma and hepatitis B virus infection.

J is TRBJ2-7 and V is TRBV6-1; D is possibly TRBD2 (5 bases). Trimming removed 4 bases at V and 3 bases at J, with 10 bases between. The CDR3 is 13 amino acids. Germline V CDR1 and CDR2: MNHNS, SASEGT. The CDR3 DNA reads as TGTGCCAGCAGTGTTTCTAGCAGCTACGAGCAGTACTTC. Amino acid sequence: CASSVSSSYEQYF.

This clonotype was observed at least ten times. This chain uses TRBV6-1 with TRBJ1-2, with TRBD1 matching 9 bases. J was trimmed by 8 bases and V by 10 bases; bases with no gene match: 11. CDR3 length: 13 residues. Germline CDR1 and CDR2: MNHNS and SASEGT. The CDR3 sequence: CATLLGQGGGYTF. Here the CDR3 DNA reads TGTGCCACACTACTGGGACAGGGAGGCGGCTACACCTTC.

About this clonotype: It may be a read error: a sequence one base away is much more abundant. The rearrangement uses TRBV10-2 and TRBJ2-7, with D perhaps TRBD1 (6 bases). The length of the CDR3 is 12 residues. CDR1 is WSHSY, CDR2 SAAADI, per germline. V lost 7 bases, J lost 6 bases, and 13 bases lay in between. The CDR3 spells CASTGIGGEQYF. DNA for the CDR3: TGCGCCAGCACCGGGATAGGGGGCGAGCAGTACTTC.

This chain connects TRBV7-6 to TRBJ2-7; weak D call: TRBD2 (6 bases). This CDR3 region has 12 residues. From germline, CDR1 is SGHVS and CDR2 FNYEAQ. V was clipped by 5 bases and J by 7 bases, with 12 bases between them. CDR3 sequence: CASSALGGEQYF. The CDR3 nucleotides are TGTGCCAGCAGCGCCCTGGGAGGAGAGCAGTACTTC.

This clonotype has only one observation. This chain joins TRBV12-3 or TRBV12-4 and TRBJ2-2; D possibly corresponds to TRBD2 (7 bases). Trimming pared 6 bases from V and 8 bases from J, leaving 19 bases between. The length of the CDR3 is 15 residues. The DNA for the CDR3 is TGTGCCAGCAGAAGGGGGGGGGAGAACAATGGGGAGCTGTTTTTT. Its protein product is CASRRGGENNGELFF.

As for this clonotype: One junction end does not reproduce the germline sequence, and a read error may be involved. This chain connects TRBV7-9 to TRBJ2-5; possibly TRBD1 for D (6 bases). The germline gives CDR1 SEHNR, CDR2 FQNEAQ (reference sequence). CDR3 length: 15 residues. The DNA for the CDR3 is TGTGCCAGCAGCTTAGGAGACAGGCCCTGGGAGACCCGGTACTTC. It codes for CASSLGDRPWETRYF.

The sample holds a few counts of this clonotype. This chain joins TRBV11-2 and TRBJ2-1; 9 bases match TRBD1. CDR3 length: 17 amino acids. The ends lost 1 base at V and 3 bases at J; junction bases unmatched: 7. Per the germline V gene, CDR1 is SGHAT and CDR2 is FQNNGV. The CDR3 spells CASSLGLGDRDYNEQFF. Here the CDR3 DNA reads TGTGCCAGCAGCTTAGGTTTGGGGGACAGGGACTACAATGAGCAGTTCTTC.

As concerns this clonotype: A single base separates this from a much larger clone, so it may be a read error. The rearrangement uses TRBV29-1 and TRBJ1-1; perhaps TRBD1 as D (6 bases). Germline V gene sequence: CDR1 SQVTM, CDR2 ANQGSEA. The CDR3 has 15 amino acids. V gave up 0 bases and J gave up 4 bases, with 15 bases separating them. For the CDR3, the DNA is TGCAGCGTTGAAGATCGCGCAGGGGCGAGCACTGAAGCTTTCTTT. Translation gives CSVEDRAGASTEAFF.

A note on this clonotype: An end of the junction differs from the germline gene, which may be a read error. This rearrangement joins TRBV29-1 to TRBJ1-2; D ambiguous. The CDR3 contains 12 residues. CDR1 and CDR2 (germline): SQVTM, ANQGSEA. CDR3 bases: TGCAGTGTTCTTGCTGCGCTATATGGTTACACCTTC. It codes for CSVLAALYGYTF.

This clonotype was seen only a few times. This sequence joins TRBV6-2 or TRBV6-3 and TRBJ2-3; the D gene is possibly TRBD2 (6 bases). The germline V gene encodes CDR1 MNHEY and CDR2 SVGEGT. CDR3 length: 15 residues. With 2 bases removed from V and 1 base from J, the gap between germline ends came to 10 bases. The DNA for the CDR3 is TGTGCCAGCAGTTACGGGGGACTGGGCACAGATACGCAGTATTTT. Its translation is CASSYGGLGTDTQYF.

About this clonotype: No conserved phenylalanine or tryptophan is present at the end of the CDR3, so a read error is the likely explanation. The chain combines TRBV5-6 with TRBJ2-7, with 8 bases fitting TRBD1. Germline V lookup: CDR1 SGHDT, CDR2 YYEEEE. The CDR3 has 15 residues. This CDR3 reads CASSSTGVMIYEQYL. Here the CDR3 DNA reads TGCGCCAGCAGCTCGACAGGGGTAATGATCTACGAGCAGTACTTA.

Worth noting for this clonotype: This may be a read error, as it is one base from a much larger clone. The rearrangement joins TRBV6-5 to TRBJ2-6, with TRBD1 as a possible D gene (5 bases). The CDR3 sequence is 17 residues long. The germline V gene encodes CDR1 MNHEY and CDR2 SVGAGI. The CDR3 nucleotides read TGTGCCAGCAGCCCGTCGCCAGGTCCCTCTGGGGCCAACGCCCTGACTTTC. Translated: CASSPSPGPSGANALTF.

The rearrangement joins TRBV10-3 to TRBJ2-2; D may correspond to TRBD1 or TRBD2 (5 bases each). Germline V gene lookup returns CDR1 ENHRY and CDR2 SYGVKD. The V end was cut by 5 bases, the J end by 7 bases, with 17 bases between. CDR3 size: 15 residues. In DNA, the CDR3 is TGTGCCATCAGTCCGGGACCCTCTGAGGACGGGGAGCTGTTTTTT. Its protein is CAISPGPSEDGELFF.

On this clonotype: This may arise from a read error, as a much more abundant clone is one base away. V gene TRBV28 combines with J gene TRBJ2-2, with D perhaps matching TRBD1 (7 bases). Germline V gene lookup returns CDR1 MDHEN and CDR2 SYDVKM. This CDR3 has 15 amino acids. The CDR3 region has the DNA TGTGCCAGCAGACCCTTACAGGGGTACGGCGGGGTGCTGTTTTTT. This translates into CASRPLQGYGGVLFF.

This rearrangement joins TRBV29-1 to TRBJ2-1; D might be TRBD2 (6 bases). Germline assignment: CDR1 SQVTM and CDR2 ANQGSEA. The CDR3 sequence is 12 residues long. The CDR3: CTSGTCRNEQFF. The CDR3 region has the DNA TGCACCTCCGGGACTTGCAGAAACGAGCAGTTCTTC.

This clonotype has just one count. One junction end disagrees with the germline gene, perhaps due to a read error. The rearrangement links TRBV11-3 to TRBJ2-3; D possibly uses TRBD1 or TRBD2 (5 bases each). Germline V CDR1 and CDR2: SGHNT, YENEEA. There are 17 residues in the CDR3. This CDR3 reads CASSPGTLRSGTDTHYF. The CDR3 DNA follows: TGTGCCAGCAGCCCCGGGACCTTGAGAAGCGGCACGGATACGCACTATTTT.

Concerning this clonotype itself: Given a much more abundant clone one base away, this may be a read error. The chain employs TRBV6-2 or TRBV6-3 and TRBJ2-1; the match to TRBD2 covers 7 bases. The CDR3 is 18 amino acids. Per germline, CDR1 MNHEY and CDR2 SVGEGT. The junction had 12 bases not matched to a gene; V was cut back by 4 bases and J by 0 bases. The CDR3 DNA reads TGTGCCAGCAGTTGCTCGACTGTTGGGGGGGGCTCCTACAATGAGCAGTTCTTC. This gives the protein CASSCSTVGGGSYNEQFF.

The chain combines TRBV6-1 with TRBJ1-1, with no clear D. Between the trimmed V and J ends, which lost 3 bases and 5 bases, there was a span of 10 bases. The CDR3 is 13 amino acids. Germline lookup yields CDR1 MNHNS and CDR2 SASEGT. This CDR3 reads CASSDSLWTEAFF. In DNA form, the CDR3 reads TGTGCCAGCAGTGACTCGTTATGGACTGAAGCTTTCTTT.

About this clonotype: A much larger clone is a single base away; this may be a read error. This sequence joins TRBV6-1 and TRBJ2-3; D may be TRBD1 or TRBD2 (7 bases each). CDR3 length: 16 residues. The germline V gene encodes CDR1 MNHNS and CDR2 SASEGT. CDR3 amino acids: CACSIRQGGGTDTQYF. In DNA form, the CDR3 reads TGTGCCTGCAGTATCCGACAGGGAGGGGGCACAGATACGCAGTATTTT.

A note on this clonotype: Being one base from a much bigger clone, this may be a read error. The chain links TRBV5-1 to TRBJ2-1; tentatively, D is TRBD1 or TRBD2 (5 bases each). CDR3 length: 14 amino acids. Trimming removed 8 bases from V and 9 bases from J, with 21 bases in between. Germline V lookup: CDR1 SGHRS, CDR2 YFSETQ. The CDR3 reads CASGTVPPGGEQFF. The CDR3 nucleotides read TGCGCCAGTGGAACGGTCCCACCTGGGGGTGAGCAGTTCTTC.

The table lists this clonotype with many counts. This sequence joins TRBV29-1 and TRBJ1-4, with unresolved D. The CDR3 contains 15 residues. V dropped 3 bases and J dropped 7 bases, with 18 bases sitting between them. The germline V gene has CDR1 SQVTM and CDR2 ANQGSEA. CDR3: CSVDLAGGFGEKLFF. The CDR3 DNA reads as TGCAGCGTTGATCTTGCCGGCGGGTTTGGTGAAAAACTGTTTTTT.